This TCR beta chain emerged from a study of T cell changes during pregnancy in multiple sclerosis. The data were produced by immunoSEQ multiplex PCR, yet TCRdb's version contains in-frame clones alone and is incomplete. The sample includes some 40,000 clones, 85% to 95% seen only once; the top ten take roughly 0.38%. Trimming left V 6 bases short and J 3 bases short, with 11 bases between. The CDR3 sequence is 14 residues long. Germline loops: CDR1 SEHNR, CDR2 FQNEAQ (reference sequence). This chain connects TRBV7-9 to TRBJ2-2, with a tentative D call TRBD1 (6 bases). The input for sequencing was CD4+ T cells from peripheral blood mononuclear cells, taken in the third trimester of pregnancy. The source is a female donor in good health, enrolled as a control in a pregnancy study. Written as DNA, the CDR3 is TGTGCCAGCAGAGTGGACAGTTACACCGGGGAGCTGTTTTTT. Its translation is CASRVDSYTGELFF.